This record concerns one TCR beta chain sequence. Its target is not known. Trimming cost V 2 bases and J 6 bases; bases outside gene matches: 6. The CDR3 is 15 residues long. CDR1 and CDR2 (germline): MNHNS, SASEGT. The data originate from a study of shared clonotypes between healthy human individuals. General study results and limits: Researchers sampled only blood; tissue repertoires likely differ.

Cells designated naive CD8 were CD45RO-negative and were positively selected for CCR7, with terminally differentiated effector memory CD45RA+ cells excluded. The protocol was immunoSEQ multiplex PCR, while the TCRdb copy is restricted to in-frame clones and leaves out a portion. The sample yields around 2,000,000 clones, about 95% seen once. The TCR originated in a young man in good health. The chain combines TRBV6-1 with TRBJ2-1; 8 bases fit TRBD1. Sequences were obtained from naive CD8+ T cells sorted from blood. The CDR3 loop reads CASSELTGVSNEQFF. As DNA, the CDR3 is TGTGCCAGCAGTGAATTGACAGGGGTATCCAATGAGCAGTTCTTC.